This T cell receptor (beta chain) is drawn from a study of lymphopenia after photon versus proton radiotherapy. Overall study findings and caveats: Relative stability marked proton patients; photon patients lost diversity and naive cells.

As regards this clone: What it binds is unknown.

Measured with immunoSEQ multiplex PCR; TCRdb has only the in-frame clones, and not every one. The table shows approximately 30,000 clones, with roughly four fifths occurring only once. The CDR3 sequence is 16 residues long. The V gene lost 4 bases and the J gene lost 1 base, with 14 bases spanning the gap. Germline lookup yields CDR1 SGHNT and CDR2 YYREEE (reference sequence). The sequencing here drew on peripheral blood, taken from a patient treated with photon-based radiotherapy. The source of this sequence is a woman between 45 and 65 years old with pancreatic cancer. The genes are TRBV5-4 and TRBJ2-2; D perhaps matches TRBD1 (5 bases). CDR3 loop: CASSQTGDLNTGELFF. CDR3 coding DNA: TGTGCCAGCAGCCAAACAGGAGACCTGAACACCGGGGAGCTGTTTTTT.